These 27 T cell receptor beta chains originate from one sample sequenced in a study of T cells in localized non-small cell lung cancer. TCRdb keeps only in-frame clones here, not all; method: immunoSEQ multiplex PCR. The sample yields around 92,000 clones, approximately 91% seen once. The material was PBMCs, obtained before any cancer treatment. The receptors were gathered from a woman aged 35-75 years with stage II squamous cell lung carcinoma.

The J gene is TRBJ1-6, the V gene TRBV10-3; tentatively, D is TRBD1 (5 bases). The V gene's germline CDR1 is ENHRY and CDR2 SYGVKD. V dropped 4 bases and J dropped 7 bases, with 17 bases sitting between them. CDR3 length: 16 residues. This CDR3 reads CAISGGLGPGNSPLHF. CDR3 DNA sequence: TGTGCCATCAGTGGCGGATTGGGGCCAGGGAATTCACCCCTCCACTTT.

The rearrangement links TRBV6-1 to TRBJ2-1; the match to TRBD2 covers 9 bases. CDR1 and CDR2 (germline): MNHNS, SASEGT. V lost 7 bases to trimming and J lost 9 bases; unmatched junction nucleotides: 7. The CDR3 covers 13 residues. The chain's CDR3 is CASIGSGRSEQFF. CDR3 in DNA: TGTGCCAGCATAGGTAGCGGGAGAAGTGAGCAGTTCTTC.

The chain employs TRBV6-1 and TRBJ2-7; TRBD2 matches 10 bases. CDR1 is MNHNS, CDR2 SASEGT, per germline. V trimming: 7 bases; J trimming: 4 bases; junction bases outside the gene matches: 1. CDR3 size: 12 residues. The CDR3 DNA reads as TGTGCCAGCAAACTAGCGGGGTACGAGCAGTACTTC. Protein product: CASKLAGYEQYF.

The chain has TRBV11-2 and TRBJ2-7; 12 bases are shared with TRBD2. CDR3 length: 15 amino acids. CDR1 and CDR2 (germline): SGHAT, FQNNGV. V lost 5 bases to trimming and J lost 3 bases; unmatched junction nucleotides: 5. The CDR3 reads CASSRLAGVGYEQYF. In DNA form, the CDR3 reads TGTGCCAGCAGCAGACTAGCGGGAGTCGGCTACGAGCAGTACTTC. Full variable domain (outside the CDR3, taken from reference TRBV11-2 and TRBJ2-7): EAGVAQSPRYKIIEKRQSVAFWCNPISGHATLYWYQQILGQGPKLLIQFQNNGVVDDSQLPKDRFSAERLKGVDSTLKIQPAKLEDSAVYLCASSRLAGVGYEQYFGPGTRLTVT.

CDR3 sequence reads: CASSSLAGDPYNEQFF. The CDR3 DNA follows: TGTGCCAGCAGTTCATTAGCGGGAGACCCCTACAATGAGCAGTTCTTC. V usage is TRBV27 and J usage is TRBJ2-1, with TRBD2 matching 9 bases. The germline gives CDR1 MNHEY, CDR2 SMNVEV (reference sequence). The CDR3 has 16 residues. With 4 bases clipped from V and 2 bases from J, the junction kept 6 bases outside the gene matches.

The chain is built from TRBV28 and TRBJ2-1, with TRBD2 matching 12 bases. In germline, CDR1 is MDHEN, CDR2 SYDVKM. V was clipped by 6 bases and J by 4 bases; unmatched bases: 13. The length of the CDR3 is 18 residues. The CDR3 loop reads CASSINHLTSGGYNEQFF. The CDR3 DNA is TGTGCCAGCAGCATTAACCACCTGACTAGCGGGGGTTACAATGAGCAGTTCTTC.

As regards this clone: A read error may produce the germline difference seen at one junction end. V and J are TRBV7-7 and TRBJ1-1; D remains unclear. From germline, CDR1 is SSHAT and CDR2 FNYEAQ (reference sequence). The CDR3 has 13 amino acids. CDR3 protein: CASSLGRNTEAFF. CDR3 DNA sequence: TGTGCTAGCAGCTTAGGAAGGAACACTGAAGCTTTCTTT.

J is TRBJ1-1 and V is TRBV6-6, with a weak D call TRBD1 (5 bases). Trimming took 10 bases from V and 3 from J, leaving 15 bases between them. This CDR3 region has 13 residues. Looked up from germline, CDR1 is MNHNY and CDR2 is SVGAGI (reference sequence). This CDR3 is CATLRQGHTEAFF. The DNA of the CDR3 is TGTGCCACCCTTCGTCAGGGTCACACTGAAGCTTTCTTT.

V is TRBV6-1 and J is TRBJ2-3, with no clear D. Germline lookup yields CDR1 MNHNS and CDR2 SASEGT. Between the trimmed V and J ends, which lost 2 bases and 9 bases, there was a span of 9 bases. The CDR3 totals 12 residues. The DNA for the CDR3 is TGTGCCAGCAGTGAATACACCTTCACGCAGTATTTT. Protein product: CASSEYTFTQYF.

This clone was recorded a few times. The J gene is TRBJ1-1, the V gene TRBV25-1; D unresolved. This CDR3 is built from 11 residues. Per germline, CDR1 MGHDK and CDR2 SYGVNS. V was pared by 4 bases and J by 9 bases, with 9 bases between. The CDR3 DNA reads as TGTGCCAGCAGTGTTAGGGAAAAAGCTTTCTTT. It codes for CASSVREKAFF.

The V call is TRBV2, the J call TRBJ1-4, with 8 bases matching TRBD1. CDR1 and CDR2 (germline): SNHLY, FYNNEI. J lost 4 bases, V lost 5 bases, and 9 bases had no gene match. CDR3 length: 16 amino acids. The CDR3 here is CASSFRSTGVNEKLFF. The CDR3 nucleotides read TGTGCCAGCAGTTTTCGATCGACAGGGGTTAATGAAAAACTGTTTTTT. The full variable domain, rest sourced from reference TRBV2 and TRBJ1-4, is EPEVTQTPSHQVTQMGQEVILRCVPISNHLYFYWYRQILGQKVEFLVSFYNNEISEKSEIFDDQFSVERPDGSNFTLKIRSTKLEDSAMYFCASSFRSTGVNEKLFFGSGTQLSVL.

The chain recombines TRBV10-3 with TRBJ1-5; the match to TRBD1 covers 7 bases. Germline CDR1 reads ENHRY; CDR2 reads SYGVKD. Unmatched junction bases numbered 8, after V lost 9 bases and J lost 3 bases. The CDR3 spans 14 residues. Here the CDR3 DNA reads TGTGCCATAAACGACAGGGATTCCAATCAGCCCCAGCATTTT. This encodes CAINDRDSNQPQHF.

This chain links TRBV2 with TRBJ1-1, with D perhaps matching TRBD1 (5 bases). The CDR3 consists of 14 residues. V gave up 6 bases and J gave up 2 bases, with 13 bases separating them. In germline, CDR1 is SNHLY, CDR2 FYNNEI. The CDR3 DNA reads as TGTGCCAGCAGACCGGGACTAAGAAACACTGAAGCTTTCTTT. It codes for CASRPGLRNTEAFF.

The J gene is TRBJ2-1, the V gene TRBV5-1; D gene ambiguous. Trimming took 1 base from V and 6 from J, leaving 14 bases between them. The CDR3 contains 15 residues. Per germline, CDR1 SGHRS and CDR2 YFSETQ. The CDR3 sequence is CASSLSGFNVNEQFF. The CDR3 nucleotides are TGCGCCAGCAGCTTGTCCGGGTTCAACGTCAATGAGCAGTTCTTC.

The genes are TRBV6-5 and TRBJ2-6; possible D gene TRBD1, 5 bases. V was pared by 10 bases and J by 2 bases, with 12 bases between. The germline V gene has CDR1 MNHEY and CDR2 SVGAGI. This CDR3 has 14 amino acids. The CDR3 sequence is CATKGPPGANVLTF. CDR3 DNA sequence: TGTGCCACCAAGGGGCCCCCTGGGGCCAACGTCCTGACTTTC.

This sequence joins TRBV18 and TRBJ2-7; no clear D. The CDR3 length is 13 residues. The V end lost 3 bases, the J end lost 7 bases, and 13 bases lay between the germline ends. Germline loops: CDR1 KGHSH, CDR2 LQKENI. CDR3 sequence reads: CASSPVGLREQYF. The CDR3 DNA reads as TGTGCCAGCTCACCGGTTGGTTTGAGGGAGCAGTACTTC.

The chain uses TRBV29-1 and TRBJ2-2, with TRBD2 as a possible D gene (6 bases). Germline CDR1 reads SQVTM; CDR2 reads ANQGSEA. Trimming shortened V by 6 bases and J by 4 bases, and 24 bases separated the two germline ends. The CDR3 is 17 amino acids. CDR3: CSVLYGGKQAGTGELFF. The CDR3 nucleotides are TGCAGCGTGCTCTACGGCGGGAAGCAAGCAGGCACCGGGGAGCTGTTTTTT.

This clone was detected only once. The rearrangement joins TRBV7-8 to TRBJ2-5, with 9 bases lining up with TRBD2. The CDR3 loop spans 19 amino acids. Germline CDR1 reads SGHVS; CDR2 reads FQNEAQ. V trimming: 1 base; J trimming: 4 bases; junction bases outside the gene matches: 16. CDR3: CASSLVAGLARKEGETQYF. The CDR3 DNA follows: TGTGCCAGCAGCTTAGTTGCGGGACTAGCCCGTAAGGAGGGAGAGACCCAGTACTTC.

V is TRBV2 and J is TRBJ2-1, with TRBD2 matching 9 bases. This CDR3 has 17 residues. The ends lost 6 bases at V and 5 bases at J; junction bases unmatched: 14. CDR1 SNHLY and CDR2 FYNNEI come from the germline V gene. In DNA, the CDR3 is TGTGCCAGCAGCTATTCGACTAGCGGAGCAATCGACAATGAGCAGTTCTTC. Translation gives CASSYSTSGAIDNEQFF.

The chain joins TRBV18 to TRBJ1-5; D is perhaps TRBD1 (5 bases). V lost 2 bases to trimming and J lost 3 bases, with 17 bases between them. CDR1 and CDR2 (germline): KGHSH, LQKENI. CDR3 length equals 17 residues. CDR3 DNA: TGTGCCAGCTCACCAGTCAGGGTGGGGCAGCTCAATCAGCCCCAGCATTTT. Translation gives CASSPVRVGQLNQPQHF.

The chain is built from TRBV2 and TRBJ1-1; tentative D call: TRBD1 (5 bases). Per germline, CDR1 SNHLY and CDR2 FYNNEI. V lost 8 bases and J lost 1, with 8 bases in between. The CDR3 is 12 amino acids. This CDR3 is CASGAPNTEAFF. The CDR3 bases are TGTGCCAGCGGGGCCCCGAACACTGAAGCTTTCTTT.

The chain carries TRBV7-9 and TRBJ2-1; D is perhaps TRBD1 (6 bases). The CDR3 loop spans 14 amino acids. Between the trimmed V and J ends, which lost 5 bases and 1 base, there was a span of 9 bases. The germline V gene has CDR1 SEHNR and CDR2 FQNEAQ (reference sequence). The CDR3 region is CASSDTGSYNEQFF. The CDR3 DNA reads TGTGCCAGCAGCGACACAGGGTCCTACAATGAGCAGTTCTTC.

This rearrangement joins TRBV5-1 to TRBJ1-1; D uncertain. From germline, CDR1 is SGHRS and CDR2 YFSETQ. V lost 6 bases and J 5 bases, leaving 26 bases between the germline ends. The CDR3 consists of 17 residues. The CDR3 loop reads CASTPFRLGSLGTEAFF. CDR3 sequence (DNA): TGCGCCAGCACCCCTTTTAGGCTTGGGTCCTTGGGGACTGAAGCTTTCTTT.

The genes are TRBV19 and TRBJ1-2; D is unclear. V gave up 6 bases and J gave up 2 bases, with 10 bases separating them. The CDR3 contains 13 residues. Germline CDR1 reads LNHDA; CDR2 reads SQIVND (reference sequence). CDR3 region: CASSRTQNYGYTF. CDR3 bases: TGTGCCAGTAGCAGGACGCAAAACTATGGCTACACCTTC.

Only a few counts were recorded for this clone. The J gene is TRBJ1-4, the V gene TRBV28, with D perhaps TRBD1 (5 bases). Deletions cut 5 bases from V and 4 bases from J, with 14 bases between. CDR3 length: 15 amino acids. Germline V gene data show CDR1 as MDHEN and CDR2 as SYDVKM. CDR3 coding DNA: TGTGCCAGCAGTCCGCGGGGCGGCCGTAATGAAAAACTGTTTTTT. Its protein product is CASSPRGGRNEKLFF.

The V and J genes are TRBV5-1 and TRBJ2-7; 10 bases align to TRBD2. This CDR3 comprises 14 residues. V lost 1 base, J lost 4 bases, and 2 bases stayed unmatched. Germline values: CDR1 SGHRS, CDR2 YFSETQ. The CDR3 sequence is CASSLLAGEYEQYF. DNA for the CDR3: TGCGCCAGCAGCTTGCTAGCGGGGGAATACGAGCAGTACTTC.

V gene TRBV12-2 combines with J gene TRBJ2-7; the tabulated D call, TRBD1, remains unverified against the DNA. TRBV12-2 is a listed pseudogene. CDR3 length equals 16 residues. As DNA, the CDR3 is TGTGCAAGTTGCGAGGATCCGGCAGGGGAAGACTACGAGCAGTACTTC. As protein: CASCEDPAGEDYEQYF.